This record looks at one T cell receptor beta chain sequence and its context. Indicated time point: after dendritic cell vaccination, including at tumor progression/relapse. V lost 1 base and J lost 2, with 8 bases in between. Per germline, CDR1 SGHTA and CDR2 FQGNSA. This CDR3 has 14 amino acids. The data originate from a study of glioma-infiltrating T cells after dendritic cell vaccination. On the study more broadly: Samples are from glioblastoma patients in Phase I and II dendritic cell vaccine trials. Autologous tumor lysate was loaded overnight onto monocyte-derived dendritic cells grown seven days with IL-4 and GM-CSF.

The PCR used 60 V beta and 13 J beta primers. The data were produced by immunoSEQ multiplex PCR, yet TCRdb's version contains in-frame clones alone and is incomplete. The sample records tens of thousands of clones, less than 85% being singletons. This chain uses TRBV7-2 with TRBJ1-1; D is possibly TRBD1 (6 bases). This material consisted of blood, taken after dendritic cell vaccination. The origin of this receptor is a human donor with glioblastoma. The CDR3 sequence is CASSLDRANTEAFF. The DNA of the CDR3 is TGTGCCAGCAGCTTAGACAGGGCTAACACTGAAGCTTTCTTT. Based on the CDR3 plus reference TRBV7-2 and TRBJ1-1, the full variable domain is GAGVSQSPSNKVTEKGKDVELRCDPISGHTALYWYRQSLGQGLEFLIYFQGNSAPDKSGLPSDRFSAERTGGSVSTLTIQRTQQEDSAVYLCASSLDRANTEAFFGQGTRLTVV.